The next 18 T cell receptor beta chains were all read from a single sample in a study of cytomegalovirus exposure and HLA in healthy donors. The primer mix had 60 Vbeta and 13 Jbeta primers. Generated by immunoSEQ multiplex PCR, the TCRdb table keeps only in-frame clones and is missing some. Counted here are around 200,000 clones, under 85% occurring once; the ten biggest clones make up about 9.4%. The sequencing input was PBMCs. All receptors derive from a woman between 50 and 59 years old in good health and CMV-seropositive.

This clone was counted only a few times. The rearrangement joins TRBV7-2 to TRBJ1-1; tentative D call: TRBD1 (6 bases). The germline gives CDR1 SGHTA, CDR2 FQGNSA. Deletions cut 5 bases from V and 0 bases from J, with 10 bases between. The CDR3 consists of 14 residues. CDR3 residues: CASSAQGLNTEAFF. In DNA, the CDR3 is TGTGCCAGCAGCGCACAGGGACTGAACACTGAAGCTTTCTTT.

The rearrangement links TRBV7-9 to TRBJ2-1; 7 bases fit TRBD1. CDR1 SEHNR and CDR2 FQNEAQ come from the germline V gene (reference sequence). This CDR3 has 13 residues. V lost 3 bases, J lost 15 bases, and 11 bases stayed unmatched. The CDR3 DNA reads as TGTGCCAGCAGCTTGGGGACAGTGAACTCGCCGTTCTTC. The encoded protein is CASSLGTVNSPFF.

The chain recombines TRBV5-4 with TRBJ1-3; D is unresolved. V lost 3 bases and J lost 0, with 4 bases in between. This CDR3 region has 13 residues. CDR1 and CDR2 from the germline V gene are SGHNT and YYREEE (reference sequence). For the CDR3, the DNA is TGTGCCAGCAGCTCCTACTCTGGAAACACCATATATTTT. Protein: CASSSYSGNTIYF.

The genes are TRBV6-5 and TRBJ1-5; 10 bases agree with TRBD1. The V segment lost 6 bases and the J segment 4 bases; nucleotides outside the gene matches: 6. CDR1 is MNHEY and CDR2 is SVGAGI in the germline V gene. The CDR3 consists of 15 residues. The CDR3 protein is CASRGDRGENQPQHF. For the CDR3, the DNA is TGTGCCAGCAGGGGGGACAGGGGCGAGAATCAGCCCCAGCATTTT.

This chain joins TRBV2 and TRBJ2-1; TRBD1 is a possible D gene (8 bases). V was trimmed by 6 bases and J by 3 bases, leaving 15 bases between them. This CDR3 comprises 15 residues. Germline CDR1 SNHLY, CDR2 FYNNEI. For the CDR3, the DNA is TGTGCCAGCAGGGGGGGGACAGGCGACTACAATGAGCAGTTCTTC. It specifies CASRGGTGDYNEQFF.

A note on this clone: At one boundary the junction diverges from the germline segment, which might be a read error. The rearrangement links TRBV7-9 to TRBJ2-2, with 7 positions matching TRBD1. Germline V gene lookup returns CDR1 SEHNR and CDR2 FQNEAQ (reference sequence). This CDR3 is built from 15 residues. CDR3 residues: CSSTQTGAVAGELFF. As DNA, the CDR3 is TGTTCCAGCACCCAAACAGGGGCAGTCGCCGGGGAGCTGTTTTTT.

The CDR3 DNA is TGTGCCAGCAGTTCCACAGGGGTGCTAAACGAGCAGTACTTC. Amino acid sequence: CASSSTGVLNEQYF. The rearrangement joins TRBV28 to TRBJ2-7; 7 bases are a match to TRBD1. CDR3 length: 14 amino acids. Losses at the gene ends were 4 bases for V and 5 bases for J; bases not matched to a gene: 8. In germline, CDR1 is MDHEN, CDR2 SYDVKM.

The rearrangement joins TRBV2 to TRBJ2-7; 8 bases are a match to TRBD2. Germline assignment: CDR1 SNHLY and CDR2 FYNNEI. The CDR3 is 15 residues long. The junction had 9 bases not matched to a gene; V was cut back by 6 bases and J by 2 bases. CDR3 sequence (DNA): TGTGCCAGCAGGATCCCCTCGGGACTAGCCTACGAGCAGTACTTC. This gives the protein CASRIPSGLAYEQYF. Using reference TRBV2 and TRBJ2-7 for the parts outside the CDR3, the full variable domain is EPEVTQTPSHQVTQMGQEVILRCVPISNHLYFYWYRQILGQKVEFLVSFYNNEISEKSEIFDDQFSVERPDGSNFTLKIRSTKLEDSAMYFCASRIPSGLAYEQYFGPGTRLTVT.

This clone was counted once. The J gene is TRBJ1-2, the V gene TRBV4-2; D perhaps matches TRBD1 (6 bases). This CDR3 is built from 13 residues. Looked up from germline, CDR1 is LGHNA and CDR2 is YNFKEQ. The V end lost 0 bases, the J end lost 8 bases, and 10 bases lay between the germline ends. The CDR3 bases are TGTGCCAGCAGCCAAGAAACAGGGCGAGGCTACACCTTC. Translation gives CASSQETGRGYTF.

The gene calls are TRBV30 and TRBJ2-7, with a possible D match to TRBD1 (6 bases). V lost 5 bases, J lost 6 bases, and 14 bases lay in between. The germline V gene has CDR1 GTSNPN and CDR2 SVGIG (reference sequence). CDR3 length equals 12 residues. CDR3 loop: CAWADGQLEQYF. CDR3 sequence (DNA): TGTGCCTGGGCCGATGGACAGCTCGAGCAGTACTTC.

This clone appeared a few times. The V call is TRBV10-3, the J call TRBJ1-1; weak D call: TRBD1 (6 bases). Germline CDR1 and CDR2: ENHRY and SYGVKD. This CDR3 comprises 14 residues. V lost 5 bases, J lost 5 bases, and 15 bases lay in between. The CDR3 DNA is TGTGCCATCAGTTCCGGGGGGCGTGGGACTGAAGCTTTCTTT. Its translation: CAISSGGRGTEAFF.

This clone showed up just a few times. V and J are TRBV7-9 and TRBJ1-1; 8 nucleotides agree with TRBD1. The J segment lost 3 bases and the V segment lost 5 bases, leaving 5 bases of the junction unmatched. Germline CDR1 is SEHNR and CDR2 is FQNEAQ (reference sequence). This CDR3 contains 14 residues. CDR3 coding DNA: TGTGCCAGCAGCATGGGACAGGCGGACACTGAAGCTTTCTTT. This codes for CASSMGQADTEAFF.

The chain couples TRBV14 to TRBJ2-7; weak D call: TRBD1 (6 bases). Deletions cut 4 bases from V and 7 bases from J, with 14 bases between. Germline CDR1 reads SGHDN; CDR2 reads FVKESK. This CDR3 contains 13 residues. Here the CDR3 reads CASSLGTPVEQYF. The CDR3 DNA follows: TGTGCCAGCAGCCTTGGGACACCTGTGGAGCAGTACTTC.

V usage is TRBV19 and J usage is TRBJ2-7; D might be TRBD1 (6 bases). V gave up 1 base and J gave up 2 bases, with 9 bases separating them. The CDR3 contains 14 residues. Germline V gene lookup returns CDR1 LNHDA and CDR2 SQIVND (reference sequence). In nucleotides, the CDR3 is TGTGCCAGTAGTATAGGGGACACGACCTACGAGCAGTACTTC. It translates to CASSIGDTTYEQYF.

This clone occurred once. The chain has TRBV30 and TRBJ2-3; TRBD1 might be the D (6 bases). Germline V gene lookup returns CDR1 GTSNPN and CDR2 SVGIG (reference sequence). The CDR3 totals 13 residues. Trimming removed 7 bases from V and 8 bases from J, with 19 bases in between. The CDR3 DNA reads TGTGCCTCCTCCCGACAGGATTGGGGTACGCAGTATTTT. Translated, it gives CASSRQDWGTQYF. Drawing the rest from reference TRBV30 and TRBJ2-3, the complete variable domain is SQTIHQWPATLVQPVGSPLSLECTVEGTSNPNLYWYRQAAGRGLQLLFYSVGIGQISSEVPQNLSASRPQDRQFILSSKKLLLSDSGFYLCASSRQDWGTQYFGPGTRLTVL.

V and J are TRBV29-1 and TRBJ1-1, with 7 bases aligning to TRBD1. Germline V gene data show CDR1 as SQVTM and CDR2 as ANQGSEA. This CDR3 is 13 amino acids long. The V segment lost 7 bases and the J segment 3 bases; nucleotides outside the gene matches: 8. CDR3 nucleotide sequence: TGCAGCGCGAAGGGGGCCGGGTACACTGAAGCTTTCTTT. This sequence encodes CSAKGAGYTEAFF. The full variable domain, its missing parts supplied by reference TRBV29-1 and TRBJ1-1, is SAVISQKPSRDICQRGTSLTIQCQVDSQVTMMFWYRQQPGQSLTLIATANQGSEATYESGFVIDKFPISRPNLTFSTLTVSNMSPEDSSIYLCSAKGAGYTEAFFGQGTRLTVV.

The chain couples TRBV11-1 to TRBJ1-1; TRBD1 might be the D (5 bases). V was cut by 5 bases and J by 1 base, with 14 bases left in between. Germline CDR1 and CDR2: SGHAT and FQDESV (reference sequence). CDR3 length: 15 residues. The CDR3 DNA reads TGTGCCAGCAGCCTAGTAGGGGCGTCGAACACTGAAGCTTTCTTT. Translating it yields CASSLVGASNTEAFF.

The chain employs TRBV10-1 and TRBJ2-7; TRBD1 aligns across 9 bases. CDR1 and CDR2 (germline): WNHNN, SYGVQD (reference sequence). The CDR3 consists of 17 residues. The J segment lost 3 bases and the V segment lost 3 bases, leaving 12 bases of the junction unmatched. Here the CDR3 DNA reads TGCGCCAGCAGTGACACCGGAATGGGACAGGGATACTACGAGCAGTACTTC. It yields the protein CASSDTGMGQGYYEQYF.